These 13 T cell receptor beta chains were sequenced from one sample in a study of T cell responses to AZD1222 COVID-19 vaccine (dated by TCRdb to 2020 to 2022). Library creation used the immunoSEQ multiplex PCR assay. What TCRdb holds here is the immuneACCESS table cut down to in-frame rearrangements. Part of the clones is not present; checked against another copy, under half of the missing clones reflect an unresolved V gene, and the others are unexplained. Present in this sample are under 130,000 clones, 91% of which were seen just once. Together, the top ten hold less than 55% of the sample. The time point label corresponds to: baseline before first vaccination. This specimen consisted of peripheral blood, obtained on day 0 of AZD1222 vaccination. The receptors stem from an adult in good health.

This chain uses TRBV18 with TRBJ2-7, with D perhaps being TRBD1 or TRBD2 (6 bases each). Germline V gene data show CDR1 as KGHSH and CDR2 as LQKENI. V was trimmed by 3 bases and J by 4 bases, leaving 13 bases between them. This CDR3 contains 14 residues. CDR3: CASSPQGRPYEQYF. The CDR3 DNA reads as TGTGCCAGCTCACCCCAGGGGAGGCCATACGAGCAGTACTTC.

The chain links TRBV6-2 or TRBV6-3 to TRBJ2-3, with D perhaps matching TRBD1 (6 bases). The CDR3 has 17 amino acids. Germline values: CDR1 MNHEY, CDR2 SVGEGT. With 2 bases removed from V and 4 bases from J, the gap between germline ends came to 19 bases. CDR3 DNA sequence: TGTGCCAGCAGTTACCCTCGTTCGCATCAGGGGCCAGATACGCAGTATTTT. Encoded protein: CASSYPRSHQGPDTQYF.

The V gene is TRBV7-2, the J gene TRBJ2-7; 9 bases are shared with TRBD2. The CDR3 runs to 16 residues. Trimming took 2 bases from V and 0 from J; bases not matched to a gene: 5. CDR1 and CDR2 (germline): SGHTA, FQGNSA. CDR3 nucleotide sequence: TGTGCCAGCAGCTTACACGGGACTAGCTACTCCTACGAGCAGTACTTC. This sequence encodes CASSLHGTSYSYEQYF. Variable domain in full (rest from reference TRBV7-2 and TRBJ2-7): GAGVSQSPSNKVTEKGKDVELRCDPISGHTALYWYRQSLGQGLEFLIYFQGNSAPDKSGLPSDRFSAERTGGSVSTLTIQRTQQEDSAVYLCASSLHGTSYSYEQYFGPGTRLTVT.

The chain links TRBV19 to TRBJ1-1, with D uncertain. Per the germline V gene, CDR1 is LNHDA and CDR2 is SQIVND (reference sequence). The V gene lost 9 bases and the J gene lost 1 base, with 15 bases spanning the gap. The length of the CDR3 is 14 residues. CDR3 amino acids: CASLPTYGNTEAFF. CDR3 nucleotides: TGTGCCAGCCTTCCGACCTACGGGAACACTGAAGCTTTCTTT.

The chain joins TRBV5-1 to TRBJ2-6; 11 positions match TRBD1. The V gene's germline CDR1 is SGHRS and CDR2 YFSETQ. The ends lost 5 bases at V and 0 bases at J; junction bases unmatched: 7. The CDR3 spans 18 residues. The chain's CDR3 is CASSPGQGVVSGANVLTF. For the CDR3, the DNA is TGCGCCAGCAGTCCGGGACAGGGGGTTGTCTCTGGGGCCAACGTCCTGACTTTC.

V is TRBV18 and J is TRBJ2-2; 9 positions agree with TRBD2. V gave up 2 bases and J gave up 6 bases; unmatched junction bases: 4. Germline CDR1 KGHSH, CDR2 LQKENI. The CDR3 consists of 15 residues. CDR3 in amino acids: CASSPSGLASGELFF. In DNA form, the CDR3 reads TGTGCCAGCTCACCATCAGGACTAGCGTCCGGGGAGCTGTTTTTT.

This clone was recorded a few times. The chain has TRBV6-4 and TRBJ1-2; D remains unclear. CDR3 length equals 13 residues. Germline CDR1 is MRHNA and CDR2 is SNTAGT. Trimming cost V 3 bases and J 2 bases, with 7 bases left between them. CDR3 sequence: CASSDFPNYGYTF. CDR3 DNA sequence: TGTGCCAGCAGTGATTTCCCGAACTATGGCTACACCTTC.

This rearrangement joins TRBV9 to TRBJ2-1; TRBD2 might be the D (5 bases). The ends were cut back, 0 bases at V and 3 bases at J, with 7 bases in the middle. Germline CDR1 and CDR2: SGDLS and YYNGEE. This CDR3 is 14 amino acids long. The CDR3 nucleotides are TGTGCCAGCAGCGTAGTCGGGAACTACAATGAGCAGTTCTTC. As protein: CASSVVGNYNEQFF.

The genes are TRBV5-1 and TRBJ2-7, with a possible D match to TRBD1 (6 bases). The CDR3 is made up of 14 amino acids. Per germline, CDR1 SGHRS and CDR2 YFSETQ. Deletions cut 0 bases from V and 4 bases from J, with 11 bases between. The CDR3, as DNA: TGCGCCAGCAGCTTGGACGGCAGGGGTTACGAGCAGTACTTC. This gives the protein CASSLDGRGYEQYF.

The CDR3 sequence: CASSSPSGEGNTIYF. In DNA, the CDR3 is TGTGCCAGCAGTTCCCCCAGTGGGGAAGGAAACACCATATATTTT. The gene calls are TRBV28 and TRBJ1-3; no clear D gene. The CDR3 is made up of 15 amino acids. V lost 4 bases to trimming and J lost 4 bases, with 14 bases between them. Germline assignment: CDR1 MDHEN and CDR2 SYDVKM.

This sequence joins TRBV27 and TRBJ2-1; 12 nucleotides match TRBD2. J was trimmed by 7 bases and V by 5 bases; bases with no gene match: 9. The CDR3 has 16 amino acids. Germline V CDR1 and CDR2: MNHEY, SMNVEV (reference sequence). CDR3 loop: CASSLLTSGSGNEQFF. Here the CDR3 DNA reads TGTGCCAGCAGTCTACTGACTAGCGGGAGTGGAAATGAGCAGTTCTTC.

Only one count was recorded for this clone. The chain links TRBV27 to TRBJ1-1; TRBD1 is a possible D gene (5 bases). CDR1 and CDR2 (germline): MNHEY, SMNVEV (reference sequence). This CDR3 is built from 14 residues. V lost 4 bases and J lost 0, with 9 bases in between. The CDR3 here is CASSSPGMNTEAFF. For the CDR3, the DNA is TGTGCCAGCAGTTCGCCAGGGATGAACACTGAAGCTTTCTTT.

The chain combines TRBV6-1 with TRBJ2-7, with D perhaps given as TRBD1 or TRBD2 (6 bases each). Germline CDR1 reads MNHNS; CDR2 reads SASEGT. V dropped 2 bases and J dropped 0 bases, with 11 bases sitting between them. This CDR3 has 15 residues. The CDR3 DNA reads as TGTGCCAGCAGTGAACCTGGGGGGCTCTCCTACGAGCAGTACTTC. It translates to CASSEPGGLSYEQYF.